The 32 T cell receptor beta chains reported below all come from one sample, sequenced in a study of beta chain features in type 1 diabetes. Every isolated RNA sample was fully reverse transcribed, so sequencing captured expressed TCRB transcripts. Assay used: immunoSEQ multiplex PCR; TCRdb lists only in-frame clones, some missing. The sample lists about 360,000 clones; around an eighth were seen once. The sequenced sample was naive CD4+ T cells from blood. The source of these receptors is a man younger than 35 in good health.

V and J are TRBV7-8 and TRBJ2-1; 8 positions match TRBD2. The CDR3 totals 15 residues. The junction had 3 bases not matched to a gene; V was cut back by 5 bases and J by 0 bases. The germline CDR1 and CDR2 sequences are SGHVS and FQNEAQ. The DNA for the CDR3 is TGTGCCAGCAGCGAAAGCGGGAGCTCCTACAATGAGCAGTTCTTC. Translation gives CASSESGSSYNEQFF.

The chain recombines TRBV15 with TRBJ2-7, with 10 bases lining up with TRBD1. CDR1 is LNHNV, CDR2 YYDKDF, per germline (reference sequence). There are 15 residues in the CDR3. V shed 1 base, J shed 4 bases, and the junction held 4 bases outside the gene matches. The DNA of the CDR3 is TGTGCCACCAGCAGAGGAGGGACAGGGGCGTACGAGCAGTACTTC. Its translation is CATSRGGTGAYEQYF.

In its sample, this clone was seen a few times. The genes are TRBV5-1 and TRBJ2-5; D may be TRBD2 (6 bases). The CDR3 spans 14 residues. V lost 0 bases and J lost 7, with 13 bases in between. Germline V gene data show CDR1 as SGHRS and CDR2 as YFSETQ. In nucleotides, the CDR3 is TGCGCCAGCAGCTTGGCTTGGGCCGGGGGGACCCAGTACTTC. Translated, it gives CASSLAWAGGTQYF.

The chain couples TRBV30 to TRBJ1-2; D is unresolved. CDR1 is GTSNPN, CDR2 SVGIG, per germline (reference sequence). Trimming shortened V by 2 bases and J by 4 bases, and 8 bases separated the two germline ends. The length of the CDR3 is 12 residues. CDR3 in amino acids: CAWSKAFYGYTF. As DNA, the CDR3 is TGTGCCTGGAGTAAAGCGTTCTATGGCTACACCTTC.

The rearrangement uses TRBV28 and TRBJ2-7, with 9 bases aligning to TRBD1. The germline CDR1 and CDR2 sequences are MDHEN and SYDVKM. This CDR3 has 11 amino acids. With V trimmed by 4 bases and J by 12 bases, 4 bases remained unmatched. The CDR3 DNA reads TGTGCCAGCAGTTACGCGGACAGGGGGTACTTC. Protein product: CASSYADRGYF.

The rearrangement joins TRBV5-6 to TRBJ1-5; 10 nucleotides line up with TRBD1. Germline values: CDR1 SGHDT, CDR2 YYEEEE. V shed 2 bases and J 6 bases; nucleotides not matched to a gene: 8. CDR3 size: 16 residues. As DNA, the CDR3 is TGTGCCAGCAGCTTATACTGGACAGGGGGTCGTCAGCCCCAGCATTTT. Amino acids: CASSLYWTGGRQPQHF.

V and J are TRBV11-2 and TRBJ2-3, with 12 bases matching TRBD2. The CDR3 is 16 residues long. Germline V lookup: CDR1 SGHAT, CDR2 FQNNGV. Trimming removed 2 bases from V and 4 bases from J; junction bases left unmatched: 4. The CDR3 loop is CASSLPSGRGPDTQYF. CDR3 nucleotides: TGTGCCAGCAGCTTACCTAGCGGGAGGGGGCCAGATACGCAGTATTTT.

This clone was counted only a few times. The rearrangement uses TRBV9 and TRBJ2-2; 7 nucleotides match TRBD1. Germline V CDR1 and CDR2: SGDLS, YYNGEE. Trimming removed 4 bases from V and 2 bases from J; junction bases left unmatched: 5. CDR3 length: 15 residues. CDR3 amino acids: CASSSGQANTGELFF. DNA of the CDR3: TGTGCCAGCAGCTCTGGACAGGCCAACACCGGGGAGCTGTTTTTT.

V gene TRBV18 combines with J gene TRBJ1-4, with D perhaps TRBD1 (6 bases). V lost 2 bases to trimming and J lost 8 bases, with 15 bases between them. The CDR3 is made up of 15 amino acids. Germline lookup yields CDR1 KGHSH and CDR2 LQKENI. The CDR3 DNA reads as TGTGCCAGCTCACCAACAGGGCTCCGTGGAGAAAAACTGTTTTTT. It encodes CASSPTGLRGEKLFF.

This clone has only one observation. V is TRBV4-1 and J is TRBJ1-1; no firm D call. The germline V gene has CDR1 MGHRA and CDR2 YSYEKL. Between the trimmed V and J ends, which lost 8 bases and 1 base, there was a span of 11 bases. The CDR3 is 13 residues long. CDR3 in amino acids: CASRRRGNTEAFF. The CDR3 coding sequence is TGCGCCAGCCGAAGACGGGGGAACACTGAAGCTTTCTTT.

This clone occurred a few times. The genes are TRBV6-1 and TRBJ2-1; 13 bases map to TRBD2. The CDR3 loop spans 14 amino acids. Germline V lookup: CDR1 MNHNS, CDR2 SASEGT. V lost 7 bases to trimming and J lost 8 bases; unmatched junction nucleotides: 5. The CDR3: CASTVGLAGYEQFF. In DNA, the CDR3 is TGTGCCAGCACTGTGGGACTAGCGGGATATGAGCAGTTCTTC.

CDR3 sequence reads: CASSVGPVGDNEQFF. The CDR3 bases are TGTGCCAGCAGCGTAGGCCCCGTAGGGGACAATGAGCAGTTCTTC. The rearrangement links TRBV9 to TRBJ2-1, with D possibly being TRBD1 (5 bases). The germline V gene has CDR1 SGDLS and CDR2 YYNGEE. The CDR3 contains 15 residues. V lost 0 bases, J lost 5 bases, and 12 bases lay in between.

This clone has only a few counts. J is TRBJ2-3 and V is TRBV2; D gene ambiguous. The length of the CDR3 is 10 residues. V shed 9 bases and J shed 3 bases, with 4 bases lying between them. Per germline, CDR1 SNHLY and CDR2 FYNNEI. CDR3 sequence: CASQTDTQYF. Here the CDR3 DNA reads TGTGCCAGTCAGACAGATACGCAGTATTTT. The full variable domain, its missing parts supplied by reference TRBV2 and TRBJ2-3, is EPEVTQTPSHQVTQMGQEVILRCVPISNHLYFYWYRQILGQKVEFLVSFYNNEISEKSEIFDDQFSVERPDGSNFTLKIRSTKLEDSAMYFCASQTDTQYFGPGTRLTVL.

In its sample, this clone was seen a few times. The chain has TRBV7-9 and TRBJ1-4; no clear D. Trimming pared 5 bases from V and 5 bases from J, leaving 6 bases between. Germline loops: CDR1 SEHNR, CDR2 FQNEAQ (reference sequence). The CDR3 extends over 12 amino acids. The CDR3 nucleotides read TGTGCCAGCAGCCCCGTCAATGAAAAACTGTTTTTT. Translated, it gives CASSPVNEKLFF. Full variable domain (rest looked up from reference TRBV7-9 and TRBJ1-4): DTGVSQNPRHKITKRGQNVTFRCDPISEHNRLYWYRQTLGQGPEFLTYFQNEAQLEKSRLLSDRFSAERPKGSFSTLEIQRTEQGDSAMYLCASSPVNEKLFFGSGTQLSVL.

This clone was picked up a small number of times. V usage is TRBV6-4 and J usage is TRBJ2-3; 7 bases match TRBD1. V was clipped by 2 bases and J by 3 bases; unmatched bases: 5. The V gene's germline CDR1 is MRHNA and CDR2 SNTAGT. The CDR3 consists of 15 residues. CDR3 bases: TGTGCCAGCAGTGACGCGGGCAGGGGGACAGATACGCAGTATTTT. As protein: CASSDAGRGTDTQYF.

This clone was detected a few times. The genes are TRBV30 and TRBJ2-5, with D possibly matching TRBD1 (5 bases). Looked up from germline, CDR1 is GTSNPN and CDR2 is SVGIG (reference sequence). There are 16 residues in the CDR3. The V gene lost 0 bases and the J gene lost 4 bases, with 18 bases spanning the gap. The CDR3 here is CAWSVPPAGIGETQYF. The CDR3 coding sequence is TGTGCCTGGAGTGTACCCCCGGCAGGGATAGGAGAGACCCAGTACTTC.

This clone has a handful of counts. The J gene is TRBJ2-1, the V gene TRBV5-1, with D possibly being TRBD2 (6 bases). The CDR3 is 14 residues long. The ends were cut back, 1 base at V and 10 bases at J, with 15 bases in the middle. CDR1 and CDR2 from the germline V gene are SGHRS and YFSETQ. CDR3 sequence: CASSLLGLRGEQFF. CDR3 in DNA: TGCGCCAGCAGCTTGCTCGGACTACGCGGAGAGCAGTTCTTC.

This clone was seen only a few times. The chain carries TRBV6-5 and TRBJ1-1; no definite D call. From germline, CDR1 is MNHEY and CDR2 SVGAGI. V lost 6 bases and J lost 5, with 7 bases in between. The length of the CDR3 is 11 residues. The CDR3 reads CASSSATEAFF. The DNA of the CDR3 is TGTGCCAGCAGCTCCGCGACTGAAGCTTTCTTT.

Points on this clone: One end of the junction is discordant with germline, which a read error may explain. The chain is built from TRBV15 and TRBJ2-7; a possible D gene is TRBD2 (5 bases). The germline V gene has CDR1 LNHNV and CDR2 YYDKDF (reference sequence). This CDR3 is built from 14 residues. Here the CDR3 reads CATNRGRERYEQYF. Here the CDR3 DNA reads TGTGCCACCAACAGAGGTAGGGAGCGGTACGAGCAGTACTTC.

V gene TRBV5-1 combines with J gene TRBJ2-7; D possibly corresponds to TRBD1 (6 bases). The germline V gene has CDR1 SGHRS and CDR2 YFSETQ. CDR3 size: 14 residues. The V end was cut by 0 bases, the J end by 6 bases, with 13 bases between. CDR3 in amino acids: CASSLADSRGEQYF. The CDR3 DNA reads TGCGCCAGCAGCTTGGCGGACAGTCGAGGCGAGCAGTACTTC. The whole variable domain, remainder taken from reference TRBV5-1 and TRBJ2-7, is KAGVTQTPRYLIKTRGQQVTLSCSPISGHRSVSWYQQTPGQGLQFLFEYFSETQRNKGNFPGRFSGRQFSNSRSEMNVSTLELGDSALYLCASSLADSRGEQYFGPGTRLTVT.

The table lists this clone with a few counts. The rearrangement links TRBV28 to TRBJ1-2, with TRBD1 matching 9 bases. This CDR3 contains 14 residues. Germline V CDR1 and CDR2: MDHEN, SYDVKM. V gave up 4 bases and J gave up 7 bases; unmatched junction bases: 7. As DNA, the CDR3 is TGTGCCAGCAGTTCGTCCGGGACAGGGTCTGGCTACACCTTC. It codes for CASSSSGTGSGYTF.

This clone has more than one count but fewer than ten. The chain links TRBV18 to TRBJ2-6; the D gene is possibly TRBD2 (7 bases). The CDR3 covers 17 residues. Looked up from germline, CDR1 is KGHSH and CDR2 is LQKENI. V dropped 3 bases and J dropped 1 base, with 13 bases sitting between them. The CDR3 DNA sequence: TGTGCCAGCTCACCGCGGGGGCTGGCTTCTGGGGCCAACGTCCTGACTTTC. Protein product: CASSPRGLASGANVLTF.

This clone was seen at least ten times. V usage is TRBV9 and J usage is TRBJ1-2; D is uncertain. CDR1 SGDLS and CDR2 YYNGEE come from the germline V gene. V gave up 4 bases and J gave up 7 bases, with 20 bases separating them. The CDR3 is 15 amino acids. This CDR3 reads CASSPNRSERRGYTF. The CDR3 bases are TGTGCCAGCAGCCCAAACCGGAGTGAAAGGCGTGGCTACACCTTC.

In its sample, this clone was seen a few times. The V call is TRBV19, the J call TRBJ1-2, with D uncertain. The CDR3 is 14 residues long. CDR1 is LNHDA and CDR2 is SQIVND in the germline V gene (reference sequence). V lost 6 bases to trimming and J lost 8 bases, with 19 bases between them. The CDR3 is CASSQTEVSGGYTF. As DNA, the CDR3 is TGTGCCAGTAGCCAGACCGAGGTTTCTGGGGGCTACACCTTC.

This clone was seen a few times. The J gene is TRBJ1-2, the V gene TRBV5-4, with D possibly TRBD1 on 6 matching bases. The CDR3 length is 15 residues. V was clipped by 0 bases and J by 4 bases, with 13 bases between them. The germline gives CDR1 SGHNT, CDR2 YYREEE (reference sequence). CDR3 in DNA: TGTGCCAGCAGCTTGGGGTCAGGGGAATCCTATGGCTACACCTTC. Protein product: CASSLGSGESYGYTF.

The J gene is TRBJ1-6, the V gene TRBV13; possibly TRBD1 for D (5 bases). The V gene lost 7 bases and the J gene lost 6 bases, with 13 bases spanning the gap. Germline CDR1 and CDR2: PRHDT and FYEKMQ (reference sequence). The CDR3 has 14 residues. For the CDR3, the DNA is TGTGCCAGCATCAAGGCGGGGGGTAATTCACCCCTCCACTTT. This translates into CASIKAGGNSPLHF.

The chain employs TRBV29-1 and TRBJ1-2; 8 bases align to TRBD1. V trimming: 8 bases; J trimming: 4 bases; junction bases outside the gene matches: 9. The CDR3 contains 13 residues. Looked up from germline, CDR1 is SQVTM and CDR2 is ANQGSEA. The CDR3 region is CSFWDRRGYGYTF. The DNA for the CDR3 is TGCAGCTTCTGGGACAGGAGAGGCTATGGCTACACCTTC.

This clone was detected a few times. This chain links TRBV28 with TRBJ1-1, with a tentative D call TRBD1 (6 bases). The CDR3 consists of 16 residues. The V gene's germline CDR1 is MDHEN and CDR2 SYDVKM. V was trimmed by 2 bases and J by 5 bases, leaving 18 bases between them. The CDR3 is CASSLLTGGSRTEAFF. The CDR3 nucleotides are TGTGCCAGCAGTTTACTTACTGGGGGCTCGAGGACTGAAGCTTTCTTT.

The chain is built from TRBV7-9 and TRBJ1-2; 7 bases agree with TRBD1. This CDR3 spans 14 amino acids. Germline CDR1 reads SEHNR; CDR2 reads FQNEAQ (reference sequence). V dropped 3 bases and J dropped 4; count of bases not matched to a gene: 5. The CDR3 region is CASSLKGAGYGYTF. The DNA of the CDR3 is TGTGCCAGCAGCTTGAAGGGGGCGGGCTATGGCTACACCTTC.

V and J are TRBV5-1 and TRBJ2-3; TRBD2 agrees at 8 bases. The CDR3 totals 15 residues. V was clipped by 4 bases and J by 4 bases; unmatched bases: 8. CDR1 is SGHRS and CDR2 is YFSETQ in the germline V gene. CDR3 sequence: CASSATGTRSDTQYF. The CDR3 coding sequence is TGCGCCAGCAGCGCCACCGGGACTAGATCAGATACGCAGTATTTT.

The chain couples TRBV5-1 to TRBJ2-7; TRBD2 agrees at 13 bases. The CDR3 runs to 16 residues. Germline V lookup: CDR1 SGHRS, CDR2 YFSETQ. V lost 4 bases and J lost 0; bases outside the gene matches: 4. The CDR3 nucleotides are TGCGCCAGCAGCCCGGGACTAGCGGGGCCCTCCTACGAGCAGTACTTC. This codes for CASSPGLAGPSYEQYF.

The chain joins TRBV6-1 to TRBJ2-3, with TRBD1 matching over 7 bases. The V segment lost 3 bases and the J segment 5 bases; nucleotides outside the gene matches: 5. Germline CDR1 MNHNS, CDR2 SASEGT. The CDR3 is 14 residues long. This CDR3 is CASSERGQEDTQYF. DNA of the CDR3: TGTGCCAGCAGTGAGAGGGGGCAGGAAGATACGCAGTATTTT.